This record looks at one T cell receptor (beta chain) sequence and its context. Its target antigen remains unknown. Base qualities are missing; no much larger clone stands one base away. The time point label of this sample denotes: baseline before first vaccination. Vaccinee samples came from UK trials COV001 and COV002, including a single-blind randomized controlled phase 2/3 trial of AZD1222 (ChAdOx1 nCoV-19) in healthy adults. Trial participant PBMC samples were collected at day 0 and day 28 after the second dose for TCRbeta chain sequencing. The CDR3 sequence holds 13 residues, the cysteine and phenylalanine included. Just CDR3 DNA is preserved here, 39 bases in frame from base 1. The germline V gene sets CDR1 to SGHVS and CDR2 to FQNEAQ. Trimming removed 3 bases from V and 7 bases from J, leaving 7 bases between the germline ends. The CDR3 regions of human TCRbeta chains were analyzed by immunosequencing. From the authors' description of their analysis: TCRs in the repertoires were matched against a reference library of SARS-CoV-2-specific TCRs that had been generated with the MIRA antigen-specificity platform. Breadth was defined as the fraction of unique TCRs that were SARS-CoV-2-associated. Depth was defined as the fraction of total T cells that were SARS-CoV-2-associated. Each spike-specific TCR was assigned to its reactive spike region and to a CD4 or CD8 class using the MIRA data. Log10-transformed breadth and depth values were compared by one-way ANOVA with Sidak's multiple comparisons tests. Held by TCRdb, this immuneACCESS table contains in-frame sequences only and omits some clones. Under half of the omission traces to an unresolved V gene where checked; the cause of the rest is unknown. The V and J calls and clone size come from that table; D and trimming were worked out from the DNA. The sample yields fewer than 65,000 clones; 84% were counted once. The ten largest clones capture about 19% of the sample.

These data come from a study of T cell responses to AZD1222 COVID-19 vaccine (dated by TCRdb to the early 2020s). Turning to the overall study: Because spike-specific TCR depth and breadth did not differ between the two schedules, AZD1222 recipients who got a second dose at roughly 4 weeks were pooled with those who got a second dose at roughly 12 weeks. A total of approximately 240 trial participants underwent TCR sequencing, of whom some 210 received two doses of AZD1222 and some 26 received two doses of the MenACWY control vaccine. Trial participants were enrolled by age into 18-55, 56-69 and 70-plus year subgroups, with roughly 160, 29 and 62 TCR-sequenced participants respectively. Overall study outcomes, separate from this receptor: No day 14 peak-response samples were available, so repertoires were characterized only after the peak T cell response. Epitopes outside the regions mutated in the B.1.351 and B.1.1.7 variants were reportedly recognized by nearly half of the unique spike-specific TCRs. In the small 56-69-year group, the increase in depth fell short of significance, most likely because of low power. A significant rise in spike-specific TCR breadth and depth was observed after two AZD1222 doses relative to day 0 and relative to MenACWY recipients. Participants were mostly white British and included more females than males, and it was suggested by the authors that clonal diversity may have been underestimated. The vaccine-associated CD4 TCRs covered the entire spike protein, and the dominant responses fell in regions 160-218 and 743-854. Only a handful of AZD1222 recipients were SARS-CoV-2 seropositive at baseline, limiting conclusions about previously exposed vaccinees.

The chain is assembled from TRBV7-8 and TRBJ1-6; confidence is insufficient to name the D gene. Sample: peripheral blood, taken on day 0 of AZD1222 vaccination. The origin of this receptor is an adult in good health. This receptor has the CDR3 CASSFSGNSPLHF. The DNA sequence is TGTGCCAGCAGCTTCTCGGGGAATTCACCCCTCCACTTT.